The 18 T cell receptor beta chains given below trace back to one sample, sequenced in a study of shared T cell receptors in the human thymus. Clones were sequenced by immunoSEQ multiplex PCR, and TCRdb holds only the in-frame ones, with some missing. The table has about 660,000 clones, more than 75% seen once. The same specimen was also included in a second study, on human thymus T cells.

Sequenced sample: thymocytes. The receptors stem from a boy under two years old with a congenital heart defect.

The chain uses TRBV11-2 and TRBJ1-2; D call uncertain. Trimming took 0 bases from V and 6 from J, leaving 29 bases between them. The CDR3 length is 20 residues. The germline V gene encodes CDR1 SGHAT and CDR2 FQNNGV. The CDR3 sequence is CASSLDRGPSMRRLRDGYTF. As DNA, the CDR3 is TGTGCCAGCAGCTTAGATCGCGGGCCAAGTATGAGGAGGTTACGGGATGGCTACACCTTC.

The rearrangement uses TRBV25-1 and TRBJ2-1; TRBD2 matches at 7 bases. The CDR3 totals 16 residues. The trim removed 4 bases at V and 5 bases at J, leaving 11 bases unmatched. CDR1 is MGHDK, CDR2 SYGVNS, per germline. Here the CDR3 reads CASSGILATIHNEQFF. DNA for the CDR3: TGTGCCAGCAGTGGAATACTAGCGACGATTCACAATGAGCAGTTCTTC.

The chain's CDR3 is CAWGPLTGEGDNSPLHF. DNA for the CDR3: TGTGCCTGGGGTCCCTTAACAGGCGAAGGTGACAATTCACCCCTCCACTTT. The rearrangement links TRBV30 to TRBJ1-6; D possibly corresponds to TRBD1 (5 bases). CDR1 GTSNPN and CDR2 SVGIG come from the germline V gene (reference sequence). There are 17 residues in the CDR3. V was pared by 5 bases and J by 7 bases, with 24 bases between.

The V gene is TRBV28, the J gene TRBJ1-1, with 9 bases identical to TRBD1. The CDR3 totals 18 residues. Germline-derived CDR1 and CDR2 are MDHEN and SYDVKM. The V and J ends lost 3 bases and 7 bases, in that order; junction bases with no gene match: 18. CDR3 sequence: CASSFLGDRDESRVEAFF. CDR3 in DNA: TGTGCCAGCAGTTTCCTAGGGGACAGGGATGAATCAAGGGTTGAAGCTTTCTTT.

Regarding this clone: This sample also contains other DNA sequences that code for the same CDR3. The V gene is TRBV25-1, the J gene TRBJ1-6; no firm D call. Germline V gene sequence: CDR1 MGHDK, CDR2 SYGVNS. The CDR3 has 15 residues. The germline V and J ends were trimmed by 6 bases and 13 bases, with 22 bases remaining between them. As DNA, the CDR3 is TGTGCCAGCAGCTCAGGCCCGGCGAAGGTGTCCCCCCTCCACTTT. This encodes CASSSGPAKVSPLHF.

The CDR3 loop reads CAWRPPGTTNEKLFF. The CDR3 DNA reads as TGTGCCTGGAGGCCGCCAGGGACAACTAATGAAAAACTGTTTTTT. The rearrangement joins TRBV30 to TRBJ1-4, with D possibly matching TRBD1 (5 bases). The CDR3 is 15 residues long. The germline CDR1 and CDR2 sequences are GTSNPN and SVGIG (reference sequence). Trimming took off 3 bases at V and 0 bases at J, with 11 bases between the two ends.

The chain is built from TRBV28 and TRBJ1-5; 8 bases are shared with TRBD1. CDR1 MDHEN and CDR2 SYDVKM come from the germline V gene. The junction had 4 bases not matched to a gene; V was cut back by 6 bases and J by 3 bases. The CDR3 runs to 14 residues. The CDR3 nucleotides read TGTGCCAGCAGCCTGGGACAGGTCAATCAGCCCCAGCATTTT. This sequence encodes CASSLGQVNQPQHF.

The genes are TRBV7-9 and TRBJ2-1; D call uncertain. The CDR3 is made up of 13 amino acids. The germline V gene has CDR1 SEHNR and CDR2 FQNEAQ (reference sequence). The V end was cut by 5 bases, the J end by 10 bases, with 15 bases between. As DNA, the CDR3 is TGTGCCAGCAGCCCTCGAAGAGAAATCGAGCAGTTCTTC. Protein: CASSPRREIEQFF.

This chain connects TRBV5-1 to TRBJ2-3, with no clear D. The germline V gene has CDR1 SGHRS and CDR2 YFSETQ. CDR3 length equals 13 residues. V dropped 3 bases and J dropped 5 bases, with 10 bases sitting between them. CDR3 coding DNA: TGCGCCAGCAGCTCATACTCTATAGATACGCAGTATTTT. Translated, it gives CASSSYSIDTQYF.

This rearrangement joins TRBV15 to TRBJ2-7; TRBD1 is a possible D gene (5 bases). The ends were cut back, 2 bases at V and 9 bases at J, with 17 bases in the middle. This CDR3 region has 14 residues. CDR1 LNHNV and CDR2 YYDKDF come from the germline V gene (reference sequence). The CDR3 sequence: CATSRRGKGTRQYF. CDR3 in DNA: TGTGCCACCAGCAGAAGGGGCAAGGGTACCCGGCAGTACTTC.

The count of this clone is one. The chain recombines TRBV9 with TRBJ2-3, with 8 bases that match TRBD2. V shed 3 bases and J 4 bases; nucleotides not matched to a gene: 10. The CDR3 is 16 amino acids. CDR1 and CDR2 (germline): SGDLS, YYNGEE. The CDR3 nucleotides are TGTGCCAGCAGCGCGGGACTAGATAGGGCACCAGATACGCAGTATTTT. Residues: CASSAGLDRAPDTQYF. The full variable domain, rest sourced from reference TRBV9 and TRBJ2-3, is DSGVTQTPKHLITATGQRVTLRCSPRSGDLSVYWYQQSLDQGLQFLIQYYNGEERAKGNILERFSAQQFPDLHSELNLSSLELGDSALYFCASSAGLDRAPDTQYFGPGTRLTVL.

The gene calls are TRBV6-4 and TRBJ2-3; D is possibly TRBD1 (6 bases). Germline V lookup: CDR1 MRHNA, CDR2 SNTAGT. Trimming removed 3 bases at V and 3 bases at J, with 13 bases between. The CDR3 totals 15 residues. CDR3 sequence (DNA): TGTGCCAGCAGTGATCGGGTCCAGGGGACAGATACGCAGTATTTT. Translation gives CASSDRVQGTDTQYF.

The J gene is TRBJ2-1, the V gene TRBV5-1, with 13 positions matching TRBD2. Germline loops: CDR1 SGHRS, CDR2 YFSETQ. V was pared by 1 base and J by 8 bases, with 3 bases of the junction left unmatched. The CDR3 is 15 residues long. DNA of the CDR3: TGCGCCAGCAGCTTGACTAGCGGGGGGGTCGATGAGCAGTTCTTC. Encoded protein: CASSLTSGGVDEQFF.

The rearrangement joins TRBV29-1 to TRBJ2-2; the match to TRBD2 covers 8 bases. Germline V gene lookup returns CDR1 SQVTM and CDR2 ANQGSEA. V lost 6 bases to trimming and J lost 2 bases; unmatched junction nucleotides: 5. The CDR3 runs 14 residues. The CDR3 nucleotides read TGCAGCGTGCCCGGGACTAGAAACACCGGGGAGCTGTTTTTT. This translates into CSVPGTRNTGELFF.

The chain has TRBV15 and TRBJ2-2, with 10 bases aligning to TRBD2. Per germline, CDR1 LNHNV and CDR2 YYDKDF (reference sequence). The CDR3 has 14 amino acids. V trimming: 8 bases; J trimming: 6 bases; junction bases outside the gene matches: 6. DNA for the CDR3: TGTGCCACCCGAGCGGGAGGGCCCCCCGGGGAGCTGTTTTTT. Protein sequence: CATRAGGPPGELFF.

Only a few counts were recorded for this clone. This rearrangement joins TRBV5-5 to TRBJ2-7; possible D gene TRBD2, 6 bases. The CDR3 is made up of 16 amino acids. Per the germline V gene, CDR1 is SGHKS and CDR2 is YYEKEE (reference sequence). The germline V and J ends were trimmed by 4 bases and 4 bases, with 21 bases remaining between them. The CDR3 sequence is CASSNPLGTSMYEQYF. For the CDR3, the DNA is TGTGCCAGCAGCAACCCGTTGGGGACTTCCATGTACGAGCAGTACTTC.

The rearrangement links TRBV11-2 to TRBJ2-3; D is ambiguous. V gave up 2 bases and J gave up 1 base, with 13 bases separating them. The CDR3 length is 16 residues. Germline V gene sequence: CDR1 SGHAT, CDR2 FQNNGV. This CDR3 is CASSLIGVRGTDTQYF. CDR3 bases: TGTGCCAGCAGCTTAATCGGAGTTCGGGGCACAGATACGCAGTATTTT.

This clone was counted only a few times. CDR3 protein: CASSAGTGEEQYF. The CDR3 nucleotides are TGTGCCAGCAGTGCCGGGACAGGCGAGGAGCAGTACTTC. The gene calls are TRBV6-6 and TRBJ2-5; 8 bases fit TRBD1. Unmatched junction bases numbered 10, after V lost 5 bases and J lost 11 bases. Per the germline V gene, CDR1 is MNHNY and CDR2 is SVGAGI (reference sequence). The CDR3 length is 13 residues.